This TCR beta chain was sequenced for a study of T cells in Graves' hyperthyroidism and ophthalmopathy. At the level of the study: At the time of initial diagnosis and before any treatment, peripheral blood was collected. General study points: Classification by a 13 V-J model distinguished ophthalmopathy from stable hyperthyroidism.

Under 3 months was the duration of disease in ophthalmopathy patients, who also had a Clinical Activity Score of at least 3 and a NOSPECS grade of at least 4. Fresh 10 ml peripheral blood yielded PBMCs. Regarding this clonotype: Its antigen is still unknown.

Germline V lookup: CDR1 SEHNR, CDR2 FQNEAQ (reference sequence). CDR3 length: 13 residues. Trimming stripped 10 bases from V and 7 bases from J, with 17 bases between. TCR beta CDR3 regions were amplified from RNA. HTBI primers were used for first-round RT-PCR of the TCR CDR3. TCRdb itself ran the multiplex PCR reads through MiXCR, one entry per CDR3 protein. The sample consists of about 640,000 distinct CDR3 sequences, around 20% of them appearing once. The chain joins TRBV7-9 to TRBJ1-5; possibly TRBD1 for D (5 bases). The sequence came from a man under 40 with Graves' ophthalmopathy. The sample was blood. CDR3 in amino acids: CATSWGTDQPQHF. In nucleotides, the CDR3 is TGTGCCACCTCTTGGGGGACCGACCAGCCCCAGCATTTT.